The present entry profiles one T cell receptor beta chain with its context. Its antigen is undetermined. The sample holds other DNA sequences that translate to the same CDR3. This sample was included in a study of shared clonotypes between healthy human individuals. Overall study findings and caveats: For sorted subsets, rarefaction showed incomplete sequencing despite large depth. Limited genetic and exposure-history diversity came from having few donors.

There are 12 residues in the CDR3. The V gene's germline CDR1 is SGHTA and CDR2 FQGNSA. V was trimmed by 1 base and J by 6 bases, leaving 3 bases between them. Sorted-subset replicate PCR reactions were performed with approximately 200 ng DNA, corresponding to 30,000 to 35,000 T cell genomes. The assay was immunoSEQ multiplex PCR, and TCRdb's table has in-frame clones only and misses some. The sample contains over 2 million clones, 90% to 95% of which appear only once. The sequenced material came from naive CD4+ T cells sorted from blood. The subset: CD45RA+ positively selected. The sequence was collected from a man aged 18-30 years in good health. The chain has TRBV7-2 and TRBJ2-2; D gene unclear. In DNA form, the CDR3 reads TGTGCCAGCAGCTTAGGTCCCGGGGAGCTGTTTTTT. Translated, it gives CASSLGPGELFF.